This T cell receptor beta chain came from a study of shared clonotypes between healthy human individuals. Terminally differentiated effector memory CD45RA+ cells were left out of the naive CD8 fraction, which was CD45RO-negative and positively selected for CCR7. Germline assignment: CDR1 SEHNR and CDR2 FQNEAQ (reference sequence). CDR3 length: 13 amino acids. V was shortened by 1 base and J by 2 bases, with 5 bases between the two germline ends. Assay used: immunoSEQ multiplex PCR; TCRdb lists only in-frame clones, some missing. The sample includes about 1,800,000 clones, about 95% seen only once; the top ten take 1.2%.

The sample taken for sequencing was naive CD8+ T cells sorted from blood. This clonotype was obtained from a young man in good health. The chain joins TRBV7-9 to TRBJ1-2, with D unresolved. This CDR3 is CASSLEPNYGYTF. DNA of the CDR3: TGTGCCAGCAGCTTAGAACCCAACTATGGCTACACCTTC.